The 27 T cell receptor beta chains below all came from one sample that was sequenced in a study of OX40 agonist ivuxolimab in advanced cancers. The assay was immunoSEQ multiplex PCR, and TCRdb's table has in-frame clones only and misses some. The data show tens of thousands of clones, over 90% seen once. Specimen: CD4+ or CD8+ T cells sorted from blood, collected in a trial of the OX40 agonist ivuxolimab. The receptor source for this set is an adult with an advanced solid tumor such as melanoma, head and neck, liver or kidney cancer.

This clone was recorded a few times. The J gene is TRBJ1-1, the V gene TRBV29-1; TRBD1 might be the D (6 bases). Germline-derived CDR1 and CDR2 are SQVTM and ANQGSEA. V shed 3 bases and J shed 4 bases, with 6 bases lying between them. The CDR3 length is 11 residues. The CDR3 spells CSVDRGTEAFF. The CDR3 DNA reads TGCAGCGTTGACAGGGGCACTGAAGCTTTCTTT.

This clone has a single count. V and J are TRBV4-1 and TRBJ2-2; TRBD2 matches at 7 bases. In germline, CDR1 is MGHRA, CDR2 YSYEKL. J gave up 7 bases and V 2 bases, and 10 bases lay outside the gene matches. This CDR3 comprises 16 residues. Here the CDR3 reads CASSQLGGRADGELFF. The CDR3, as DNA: TGCGCCAGCAGCCAATTAGGAGGGAGGGCCGACGGGGAGCTGTTTTTT.

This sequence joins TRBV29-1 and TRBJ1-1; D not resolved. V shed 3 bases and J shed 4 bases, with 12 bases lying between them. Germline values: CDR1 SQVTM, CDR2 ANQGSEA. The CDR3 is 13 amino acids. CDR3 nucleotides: TGCAGCGTTGACCGGGGTATGAGCACTGAAGCTTTCTTT. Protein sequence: CSVDRGMSTEAFF. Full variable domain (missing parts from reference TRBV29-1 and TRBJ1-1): SAVISQKPSRDICQRGTSLTIQCQVDSQVTMMFWYRQQPGQSLTLIATANQGSEATYESGFVIDKFPISRPNLTFSTLTVSNMSPEDSSIYLCSVDRGMSTEAFFGQGTRLTVV.

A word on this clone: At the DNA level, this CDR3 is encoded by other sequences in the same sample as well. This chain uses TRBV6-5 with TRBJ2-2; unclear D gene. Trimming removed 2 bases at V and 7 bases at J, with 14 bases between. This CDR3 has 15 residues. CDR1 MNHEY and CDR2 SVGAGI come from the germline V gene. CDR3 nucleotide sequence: TGTGCCAGCAGTTACCAACAAGGGTCGGTCGGGGAGCTGTTTTTT. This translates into CASSYQQGSVGELFF.

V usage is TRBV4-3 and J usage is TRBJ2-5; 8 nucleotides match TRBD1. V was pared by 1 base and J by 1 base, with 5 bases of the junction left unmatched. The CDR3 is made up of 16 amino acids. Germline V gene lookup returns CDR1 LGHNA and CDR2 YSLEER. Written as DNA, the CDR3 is TGCGCCAGCAGCCAAGTCTTCGACAGGGGCCAAGAGACCCAGTACTTC. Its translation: CASSQVFDRGQETQYF.

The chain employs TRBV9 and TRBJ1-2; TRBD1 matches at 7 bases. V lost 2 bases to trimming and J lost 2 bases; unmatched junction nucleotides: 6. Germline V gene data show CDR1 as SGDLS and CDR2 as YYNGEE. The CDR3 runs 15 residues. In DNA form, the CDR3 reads TGTGCCAGCAGCGTGTCGGTCAGGGGGAACTATGGCTACACCTTC. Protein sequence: CASSVSVRGNYGYTF.

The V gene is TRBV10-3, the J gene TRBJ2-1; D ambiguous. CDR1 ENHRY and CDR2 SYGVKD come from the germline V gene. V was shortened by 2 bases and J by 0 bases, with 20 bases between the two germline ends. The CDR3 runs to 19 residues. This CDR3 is CAISEVASSFRSSYNEQFF. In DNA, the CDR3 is TGTGCCATCAGTGAGGTTGCAAGTTCCTTTCGTAGCTCCTACAATGAGCAGTTCTTC.

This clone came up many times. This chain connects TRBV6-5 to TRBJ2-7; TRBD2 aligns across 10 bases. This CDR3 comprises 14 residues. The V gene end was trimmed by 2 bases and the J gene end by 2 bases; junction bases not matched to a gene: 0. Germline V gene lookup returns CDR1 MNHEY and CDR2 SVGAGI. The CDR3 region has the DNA TGTGCCAGCAGTTACACTAGCGGGGCCTACGAGCAGTACTTC. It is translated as CASSYTSGAYEQYF.

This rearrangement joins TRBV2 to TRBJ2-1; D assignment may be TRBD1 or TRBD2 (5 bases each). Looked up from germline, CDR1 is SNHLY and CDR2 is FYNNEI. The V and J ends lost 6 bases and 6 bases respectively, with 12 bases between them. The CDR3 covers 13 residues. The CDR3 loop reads CASRGEGLNEQFF. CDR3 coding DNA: TGTGCCAGCAGGGGAGAGGGGCTCAATGAGCAGTTCTTC.

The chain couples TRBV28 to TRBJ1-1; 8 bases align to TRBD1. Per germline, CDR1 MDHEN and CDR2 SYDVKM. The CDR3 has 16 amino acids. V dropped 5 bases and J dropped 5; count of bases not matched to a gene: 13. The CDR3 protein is CASSPRQGPTDTEAFF. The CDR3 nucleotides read TGTGCCAGCAGTCCCCGACAGGGGCCAACCGATACTGAAGCTTTCTTT.

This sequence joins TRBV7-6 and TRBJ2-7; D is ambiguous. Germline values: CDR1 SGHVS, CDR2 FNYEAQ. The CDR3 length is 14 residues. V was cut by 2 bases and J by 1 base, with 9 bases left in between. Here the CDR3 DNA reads TGTGCCAGCAGCTTAAAGGCTGATTCCTACGAGCAGTACTTC. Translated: CASSLKADSYEQYF.

CDR3 in DNA: TGTGCCAGCAGCCAACTTTCCTATGCGCAGTATTTT. This sequence encodes CASSQLSYAQYF. The chain employs TRBV14 and TRBJ2-3; D is undetermined. V shed 2 bases and J shed 10 bases, with 10 bases lying between them. Germline CDR1 is SGHDN and CDR2 is FVKESK. The CDR3 loop spans 12 amino acids.

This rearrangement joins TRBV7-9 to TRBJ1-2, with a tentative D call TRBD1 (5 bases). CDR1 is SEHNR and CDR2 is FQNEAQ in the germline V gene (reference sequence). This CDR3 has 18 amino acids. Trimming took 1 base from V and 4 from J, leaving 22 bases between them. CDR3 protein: CASSLGSGPRYRGYGYTF. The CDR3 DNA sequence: TGTGCCAGCAGCTTAGGGTCAGGGCCCAGATATAGGGGCTATGGCTACACCTTC.

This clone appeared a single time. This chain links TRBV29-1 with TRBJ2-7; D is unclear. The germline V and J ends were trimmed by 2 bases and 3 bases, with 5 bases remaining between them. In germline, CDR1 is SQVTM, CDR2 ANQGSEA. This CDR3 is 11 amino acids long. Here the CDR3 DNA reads TGCAGCGTTGAAAGCAACTACGAGCAGTACTTC. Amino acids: CSVESNYEQYF.

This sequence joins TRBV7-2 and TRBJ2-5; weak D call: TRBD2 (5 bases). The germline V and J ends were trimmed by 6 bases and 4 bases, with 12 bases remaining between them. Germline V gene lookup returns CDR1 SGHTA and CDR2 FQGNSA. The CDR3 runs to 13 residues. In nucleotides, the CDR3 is TGTGCCAGCAGTCCTCGGGGAAGAGAGACCCAGTACTTC. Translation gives CASSPRGRETQYF.

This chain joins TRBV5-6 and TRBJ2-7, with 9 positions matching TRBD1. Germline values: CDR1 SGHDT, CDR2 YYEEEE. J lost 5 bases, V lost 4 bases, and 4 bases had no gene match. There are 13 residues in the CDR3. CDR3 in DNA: TGTGCCAGCAGCGCTGGGACAGGGAACGAGCAGTACTTC. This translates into CASSAGTGNEQYF. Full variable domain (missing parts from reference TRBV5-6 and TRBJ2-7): DAGVTQSPTHLIKTRGQQVTLRCSPKSGHDTVSWYQQALGQGPQFIFQYYEEEERQRGNFPDRFSGHQFPNYSSELNVNALLLGDSALYLCASSAGTGNEQYFGPGTRLTVT.

The CDR3 loop is CASRVSGSNTGELFF. For the CDR3, the DNA is TGTGCCAGCAGAGTAAGCGGGTCCAACACCGGGGAGCTGTTTTTT. This chain joins TRBV2 and TRBJ2-2; D is possibly TRBD2 (6 bases). The V gene lost 6 bases and the J gene lost 2 bases, with 13 bases spanning the gap. Germline CDR1 and CDR2: SNHLY and FYNNEI. The CDR3 has 15 residues. The whole variable domain, filled in from reference TRBV2 and TRBJ2-2, reads EPEVTQTPSHQVTQMGQEVILRCVPISNHLYFYWYRQILGQKVEFLVSFYNNEISEKSEIFDDQFSVERPDGSNFTLKIRSTKLEDSAMYFCASRVSGSNTGELFFGEGSRLTVL.

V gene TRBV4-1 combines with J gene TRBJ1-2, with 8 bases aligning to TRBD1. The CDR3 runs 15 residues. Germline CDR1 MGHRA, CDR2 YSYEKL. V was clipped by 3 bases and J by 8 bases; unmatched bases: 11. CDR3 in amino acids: CASSQDRAAAGGYTF. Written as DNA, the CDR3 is TGCGCCAGCAGCCAGGACAGGGCTGCCGCGGGGGGCTACACCTTC.

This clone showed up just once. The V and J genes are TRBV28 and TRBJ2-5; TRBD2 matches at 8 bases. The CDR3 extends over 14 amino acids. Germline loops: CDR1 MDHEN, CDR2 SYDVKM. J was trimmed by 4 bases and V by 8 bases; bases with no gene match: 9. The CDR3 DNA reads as TGTGCCAGCTACGGGGGGGCTCGGCGAGAGACCCAGTACTTC. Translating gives CASYGGARRETQYF.

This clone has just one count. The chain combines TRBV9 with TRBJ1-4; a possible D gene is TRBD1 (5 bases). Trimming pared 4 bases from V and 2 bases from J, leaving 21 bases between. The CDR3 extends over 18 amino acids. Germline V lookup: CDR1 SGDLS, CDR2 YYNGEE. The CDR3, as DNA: TGTGCCAGCAGCTCCGGGGGGACGCTATCATGGACTAATGAAAAACTGTTTTTT. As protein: CASSSGGTLSWTNEKLFF.

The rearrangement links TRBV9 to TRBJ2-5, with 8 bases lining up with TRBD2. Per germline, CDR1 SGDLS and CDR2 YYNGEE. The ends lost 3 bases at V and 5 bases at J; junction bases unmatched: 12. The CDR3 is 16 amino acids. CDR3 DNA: TGTGCCAGCAGCGGTCCGGGGATGGGGACTAGGGAGACCCAGTACTTC. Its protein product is CASSGPGMGTRETQYF.

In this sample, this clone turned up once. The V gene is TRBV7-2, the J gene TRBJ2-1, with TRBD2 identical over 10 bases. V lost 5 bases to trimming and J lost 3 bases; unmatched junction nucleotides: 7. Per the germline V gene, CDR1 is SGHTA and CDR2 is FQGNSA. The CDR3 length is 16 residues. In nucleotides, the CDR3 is TGTGCCAGCAGCCCTGTAGCGGGAGGTTACTACAATGAGCAGTTCTTC. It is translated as CASSPVAGGYYNEQFF. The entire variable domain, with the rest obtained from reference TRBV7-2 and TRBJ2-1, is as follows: GAGVSQSPSNKVTEKGKDVELRCDPISGHTALYWYRQSLGQGLEFLIYFQGNSAPDKSGLPSDRFSAERTGGSVSTLTIQRTQQEDSAVYLCASSPVAGGYYNEQFFGPGTRLTVL.

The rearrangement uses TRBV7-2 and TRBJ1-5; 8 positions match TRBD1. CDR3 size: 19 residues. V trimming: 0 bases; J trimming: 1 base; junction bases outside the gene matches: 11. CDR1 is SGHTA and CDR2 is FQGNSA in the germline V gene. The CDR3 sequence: CASSLAGSSNRGSNQPQHF. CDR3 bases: TGTGCCAGCAGCTTAGCCGGGAGTAGTAACAGGGGGAGCAATCAGCCCCAGCATTTT.

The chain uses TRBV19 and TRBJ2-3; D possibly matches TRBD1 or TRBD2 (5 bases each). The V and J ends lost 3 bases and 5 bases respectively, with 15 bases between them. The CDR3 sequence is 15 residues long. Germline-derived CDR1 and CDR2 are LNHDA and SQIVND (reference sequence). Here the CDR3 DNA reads TGTGCCAGTAGTATCGGTTCTGGGGGTGTAGATACGCAGTATTTT. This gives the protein CASSIGSGGVDTQYF.

The DNA of the CDR3 is TGTGCCAGCAGTTTAACAGGGAATGCGGAGACCCAGTACTTC. The encoded protein is CASSLTGNAETQYF. V is TRBV27 and J is TRBJ2-5; possibly TRBD1 for D (6 bases). Trimming took off 2 bases at V and 5 bases at J, with 12 bases between the two ends. This CDR3 contains 14 residues. The germline V gene encodes CDR1 MNHEY and CDR2 SMNVEV (reference sequence).

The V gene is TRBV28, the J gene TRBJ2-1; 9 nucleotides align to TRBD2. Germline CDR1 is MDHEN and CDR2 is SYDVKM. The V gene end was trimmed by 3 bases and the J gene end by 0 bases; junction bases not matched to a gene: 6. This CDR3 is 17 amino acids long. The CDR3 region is CASSLHSGSSSYNEQFF. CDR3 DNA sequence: TGTGCCAGCAGTTTGCATAGCGGGAGTAGCTCCTACAATGAGCAGTTCTTC. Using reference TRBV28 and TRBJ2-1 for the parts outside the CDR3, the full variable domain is DVKVTQSSRYLVKRTGEKVFLECVQDMDHENMFWYRQDPGLGLRLIYFSYDVKMKEKGDIPEGYSVSREKKERFSLILESASTNQTSMYLCASSLHSGSSSYNEQFFGPGTRLTVL.

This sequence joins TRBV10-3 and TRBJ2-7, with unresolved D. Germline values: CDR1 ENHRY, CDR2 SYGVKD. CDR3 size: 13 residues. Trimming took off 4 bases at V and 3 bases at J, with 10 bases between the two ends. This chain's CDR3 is CAISAGPLYEQYF. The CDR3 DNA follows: TGTGCCATCAGTGCAGGACCACTCTACGAGCAGTACTTC.